This entry lists 10 T cell receptor beta chains sequenced from one sample in a study of T-cell memory formation after mild COVID-19 (dated by TCRdb to the early 2020s). Library construction relied on 5' RACE. Sequenced using an Illumina NovaSeq 6000. TCRdb ran its own pipeline on the public reads, namely fastp trimming at Q25 and MiXCR clone calling, and kept in-frame beta chains. Rows are combined by CDR3 protein, so each entry shows the most common genes and DNA. This sample lists about 350,000 distinct CDR3 sequences; roughly 13% were detected once. 22% of the sample lies in the top ten. Sequences were obtained from PBMCs or a T cell subset sorted from them (not recorded which). The receptors here all came from a young man who had mild COVID-19 (a few samples of this study predate the infection). The sample titles of this study are shuffled in the database, so cell type and time point are left out; the donor was told from shared clones.

V gene TRBV6-2 or TRBV6-3 combines with J gene TRBJ1-6; D might be TRBD1 (5 bases). CDR3 length: 16 residues. From germline, CDR1 is MNHEY and CDR2 SVGEGT. V lost 2 bases, J lost 6 bases, and 14 bases lay in between. The CDR3 here is CASSYTPWDVNSPLHF. The DNA for the CDR3 is TGTGCCAGCAGTTACACTCCGTGGGACGTTAATTCACCCCTCCACTTT.

The gene calls are TRBV7-9 and TRBJ2-2; 7 nucleotides align to TRBD1. The CDR3 contains 16 residues. Per the germline V gene, CDR1 is SEHNR and CDR2 is FQNEAQ (reference sequence). Losses at the gene ends were 5 bases for V and 7 bases for J; bases not matched to a gene: 13. This CDR3 is CASSEISGQVDGELFF. The CDR3 DNA sequence: TGTGCCAGCAGCGAGATCTCAGGACAGGTGGACGGGGAGCTGTTTTTT.

This clonotype was counted ten times or more. CDR3 loop: CASSPPQNYGYTF. CDR3 sequence (DNA): TGTGCCAGCTCACCACCCCAGAACTATGGCTACACCTTC. The rearrangement links TRBV18 to TRBJ1-2, with D uncertain. Germline-derived CDR1 and CDR2 are KGHSH and LQKENI. Trimming stripped 0 bases from V and 2 bases from J, with 4 bases between. The CDR3 extends over 13 amino acids.

The chain combines TRBV6-5 with TRBJ2-3; a weak D match, TRBD2 (7 bases). V lost 6 bases to trimming and J lost 3 bases, with 13 bases between them. This CDR3 region has 14 residues. Germline CDR1 is MNHEY and CDR2 is SVGAGI. CDR3 loop: CASRPEGGTDTQYF. CDR3 sequence (DNA): TGTGCCAGCAGGCCAGAGGGGGGGACAGATACGCAGTATTTT.

The rearrangement joins TRBV20-1 to TRBJ2-5, with TRBD2 matching over 8 bases. V lost 6 bases and J lost 4; bases outside the gene matches: 10. This CDR3 comprises 14 residues. Germline V gene lookup returns CDR1 DFQATT and CDR2 SNEGSKA (reference sequence). CDR3 coding DNA: TGCAGTGCGATTGATCCGGGACTAGTAGAGACCCAGTACTTC. Translating gives CSAIDPGLVETQYF.

This chain joins TRBV12-5 and TRBJ1-2; D gene unclear. CDR1 is LGHNT and CDR2 is FRNRAP in the germline V gene. CDR3 length: 14 residues. The ends were cut back, 2 bases at V and 4 bases at J, with 11 bases in the middle. The CDR3 region is CASGLSSGSYGYTF. As DNA, the CDR3 is TGTGCTAGTGGTTTGTCGTCAGGTTCCTATGGCTACACCTTC.

This clonotype has just a few counts. This chain connects TRBV5-1 to TRBJ1-2; tentative D call: TRBD1 (6 bases). Germline V gene lookup returns CDR1 SGHRS and CDR2 YFSETQ. Between the trimmed V and J ends, which lost 3 bases and 4 bases, there was a span of 16 bases. This CDR3 contains 15 residues. For the CDR3, the DNA is TGCGCCAGCAGCTCGAACCGACAGGTTCCCTATGGCTACACCTTC. Amino acid sequence: CASSSNRQVPYGYTF. The full variable domain, with the rest looked up from reference TRBV5-1 and TRBJ1-2, is KAGVTQTPRYLIKTRGQQVTLSCSPISGHRSVSWYQQTPGQGLQFLFEYFSETQRNKGNFPGRFSGRQFSNSRSEMNVSTLELGDSALYLCASSSNRQVPYGYTFGSGTRLTVV.

This clonotype was picked up a small number of times. This chain links TRBV5-1 with TRBJ2-3, with D perhaps TRBD2 (6 bases). Germline-derived CDR1 and CDR2 are SGHRS and YFSETQ. The CDR3 has 15 amino acids. The ends were cut back, 1 base at V and 3 bases at J, with 12 bases in the middle. The CDR3 bases are TGCGCCAGCAGCTTGCGGGGGATCGGGACAGATACGCAGTATTTT. This translates into CASSLRGIGTDTQYF. Filled out from reference TRBV5-1 and TRBJ2-3, the complete variable domain reads KAGVTQTPRYLIKTRGQQVTLSCSPISGHRSVSWYQQTPGQGLQFLFEYFSETQRNKGNFPGRFSGRQFSNSRSEMNVSTLELGDSALYLCASSLRGIGTDTQYFGPGTRLTVL.

This clonotype was seen only a few times. The chain links TRBV4-1 to TRBJ2-3, with D perhaps TRBD1 (5 bases). CDR1 MGHRA and CDR2 YSYEKL come from the germline V gene. Between the trimmed V and J ends, which lost 0 bases and 0 bases, there was a span of 10 bases. The CDR3 length is 16 residues. The CDR3 loop reads CASSQEGPQSTDTQYF. Here the CDR3 DNA reads TGCGCCAGCAGCCAAGAGGGGCCACAAAGCACAGATACGCAGTATTTT.

The V and J genes are TRBV6-5 and TRBJ2-1, with D unclear. With 3 bases removed from V and 8 bases from J, the gap between germline ends came to 14 bases. CDR1 is MNHEY, CDR2 SVGAGI, per germline. The CDR3 has 14 residues. This chain's CDR3 is CASSYSTPTDEQFF. Here the CDR3 DNA reads TGTGCCAGCAGTTATTCCACGCCCACAGATGAGCAGTTCTTC.